The clone carrying this TCR beta chain has just one count. The data originate from a study of PD-1 blockade in classical Hodgkin lymphoma. About the research overall: Once every 2 weeks, patients received intravenous nivolumab at 3 mg/kg.

Produced via immunoSEQ multiplex PCR; TCRdb's table is partial and in-frame only. The sample lists 20,000 to 25,000 clones, about 71% seen once, with over 15% in the top ten. Relapse was seen in all patients after autologous stem cell transplantation, and brentuximab vedotin exposure was variable. Germline CDR1 and CDR2: PRHDT and FYEKMQ (reference sequence). Trimming removed 5 bases at V and 6 bases at J, with 20 bases between. The CDR3 is 16 amino acids. V and J are TRBV13 and TRBJ2-1; tentatively, D is TRBD1 (6 bases). This clonotype originated in a human donor with classical Hodgkin lymphoma. Sequencing was performed on peripheral blood mononuclear cells (PBMCs), taken at baseline. The CDR3: CASSQHRDRAGNEQFF. The DNA for the CDR3 is TGTGCCAGCAGCCAGCACAGGGATAGGGCCGGCAATGAGCAGTTCTTC.